This T cell receptor (beta chain) was sequenced for a study of T-cell reconstitution after alpha-beta-depleted transplantation in children. The CDR3 is made up of 15 amino acids. The germline V gene has CDR1 DFQATT and CDR2 SNEGSKA (reference sequence). V was trimmed by 0 bases and J by 3 bases, leaving 11 bases between them. In its sample, this clonotype was seen many times. As it was prepared, the TCRbeta library received unique molecular identifiers. Each CDR3 protein gets one entry after TCRdb re-called the PCR reads with MiXCR. The repertoire consists of about 90,000 distinct CDR3 sequences, with 15% to 18% occurring once and the leading ten covering about 20%.

This TCR derives from a male patient between 2 and 15 years old who had a stem cell transplant for acute lymphoblastic leukemia, so the T cells may come from the graft donor. The sample in question was PBMCs, mostly from graft donor cells, obtained 180 days after TCRalphabeta/CD19-depleted stem cell transplant. This rearrangement joins TRBV20-1 to TRBJ1-4; no clear D gene. CDR3 DNA sequence: TGCAGTGCTAGAGATCGGAACAGAGCTAATGAAAAACTGTTTTTT. Protein: CSARDRNRANEKLFF.